This T cell receptor beta chain was recorded in a study of cytomegalovirus exposure and HLA in healthy donors. Study at large: Inside one of the first data releases sat 85 million or so unique TCRs taken from HLA-typed donors.

Germline values: CDR1 MNHEY, CDR2 SVGAGI. V gave up 8 bases and J gave up 7 bases; unmatched junction bases: 10. CDR3 length equals 13 residues. It was with 60 Vbeta and 13 Jbeta primers that the PCR ran. Using immunoSEQ multiplex PCR, the repertoire was profiled, and TCRdb retains in-frame clones only, with some absent. The data include around 64,000 clones; the top ten clones carry approximately 2.4%. The sequence was collected from a female donor in good health and CMV-seropositive. The sequenced sample consisted of PBMCs. The J gene is TRBJ1-2, the V gene TRBV6-5; the match to TRBD1 covers 7 bases. The CDR3, as DNA: TGTGCCAGCTCTTTACAGGGGACGGGTGGCTACACCTTC. It encodes CASSLQGTGGYTF.